The TCR beta chain described here comes from a study of cytomegalovirus exposure and HLA in healthy donors. Turning to this clone: At one end the junction does not follow the germline gene, possibly because of a read error.

Germline CDR1 SEHNR, CDR2 FQNEAQ (reference sequence). This CDR3 spans 17 amino acids. Primers included in the PCR were 60 Vbeta and 13 Jbeta primers. Data came from immunoSEQ multiplex PCR; TCRdb stores just in-frame clones and leaves some out. The repertoire consists of 95,000 to 150,000 clones, with approximately 75% occurring once and the leading ten covering more than 2.5%. Sequencing input: PBMCs. The sequence was collected from a woman aged 45-59 years in good health and CMV-seronegative. The rearrangement joins TRBV7-9 to TRBJ2-2; 9 positions match TRBD2. The CDR3 coding sequence is TGTTCCAGCAGCATACTAGCGGGTCCCAAAAGGACCGGGGAGCTGTTTTTT. Its translation: CSSSILAGPKRTGELFF.